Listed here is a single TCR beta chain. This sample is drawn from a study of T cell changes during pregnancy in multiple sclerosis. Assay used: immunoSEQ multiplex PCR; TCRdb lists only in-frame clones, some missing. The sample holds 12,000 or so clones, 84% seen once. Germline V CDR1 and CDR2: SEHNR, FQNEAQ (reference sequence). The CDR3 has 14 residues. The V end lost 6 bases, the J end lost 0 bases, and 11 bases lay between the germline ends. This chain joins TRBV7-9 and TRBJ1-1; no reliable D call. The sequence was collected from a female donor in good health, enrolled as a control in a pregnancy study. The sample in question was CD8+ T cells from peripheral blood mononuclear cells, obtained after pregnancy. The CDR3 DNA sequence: TGTGCCAGCAGGGATGGAGGTATGAACACTGAAGCTTTCTTT. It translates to CASRDGGMNTEAFF.